One and the same sample provided the 29 T cell receptor beta chains below, sequenced in a study of OX40 agonist ivuxolimab in advanced cancers. Sequencing was performed with immunoSEQ multiplex PCR; in TCRdb, only in-frame clones are kept and a portion is missing. Of more than 60,000 clones in the sample, over 60% are singletons; the top ten hold 1.6%. Sequenced material: CD4+ or CD8+ T cells sorted from blood, taken in a trial of the OX40 agonist ivuxolimab. These receptor sequences come from an adult with an advanced solid tumor such as melanoma, head and neck, liver or kidney cancer.

This clone showed up just a few times. CDR3 protein: CATSRDQGTGAALNQPQHF. CDR3 nucleotide sequence: TGTGCCACCAGCAGAGATCAAGGGACAGGAGCCGCCCTTAATCAGCCCCAGCATTTT. V usage is TRBV15 and J usage is TRBJ1-5; 8 positions match TRBD1. CDR3 size: 19 residues. The trim removed 0 bases at V and 4 bases at J, leaving 14 bases unmatched. CDR1 is LNHNV, CDR2 YYDKDF, per germline (reference sequence).

V is TRBV7-9 and J is TRBJ1-3, with D hard to call. CDR1 and CDR2 from the germline V gene are SEHNR and FQNEAQ (reference sequence). The germline V and J ends were trimmed by 5 bases and 8 bases, with 19 bases remaining between them. The CDR3 extends over 15 amino acids. The CDR3, as DNA: TGTGCCAGCAGCCCACAAACCGGTTTTTGGGACACCATATATTTT. Its protein is CASSPQTGFWDTIYF.

The chain couples TRBV28 to TRBJ1-1, with D tentatively TRBD1 (5 bases). This CDR3 contains 13 residues. Germline V gene sequence: CDR1 MDHEN, CDR2 SYDVKM. V lost 3 bases, J lost 4 bases, and 9 bases lay in between. The CDR3 sequence is CASSFAGGTEAFF. DNA for the CDR3: TGTGCCAGCAGTTTTGCCGGGGGCACTGAAGCTTTCTTT.

This clone has just a few counts. The rearrangement uses TRBV4-2 and TRBJ2-3; unclear D gene. CDR3 length equals 16 residues. V was clipped by 1 base and J by 4 bases, with 15 bases between them. Looked up from germline, CDR1 is LGHNA and CDR2 is YNFKEQ. The CDR3 bases are TGTGCCAGCAGCCAAGGCGCCAGCCTAAGGGCAGATACGCAGTATTTT. The encoded protein is CASSQGASLRADTQYF.

The chain recombines TRBV2 with TRBJ1-5; 7 nucleotides line up with TRBD1. Unmatched junction bases numbered 16, after V lost 5 bases and J lost 6 bases. Per germline, CDR1 SNHLY and CDR2 FYNNEI. This CDR3 contains 17 residues. The CDR3: CASSPPGTDDFSQPQHF. The CDR3 coding sequence is TGTGCCAGCAGTCCCCCTGGGACAGACGACTTTAGTCAGCCCCAGCATTTT.

This clone was recorded a few times. CDR3 in amino acids: CASSFAGPTQPQHF. CDR3 in DNA: TGTGCCAGCAGCTTTGCGGGTCCTACCCAGCCCCAGCATTTT. J is TRBJ1-5 and V is TRBV7-9; D is uncertain. The CDR3 contains 14 residues. Germline V lookup: CDR1 SEHNR, CDR2 FQNEAQ (reference sequence). Between the trimmed V and J ends, which lost 3 bases and 7 bases, there was a span of 13 bases. The variable domain in full, completed from reference TRBV7-9 and TRBJ1-5, reads DTGVSQNPRHKITKRGQNVTFRCDPISEHNRLYWYRQTLGQGPEFLTYFQNEAQLEKSRLLSDRFSAERPKGSFSTLEIQRTEQGDSAMYLCASSFAGPTQPQHFGDGTRLSIL.

The sample holds a few counts of this clone. The CDR3 sequence is CASSVTANEKLFF. CDR3 in DNA: TGTGCCAGCTCAGTCACCGCTAATGAAAAACTGTTTTTT. The chain employs TRBV18 and TRBJ1-4, with D hard to call. This CDR3 is 13 amino acids long. Germline values: CDR1 KGHSH, CDR2 LQKENI. V lost 5 bases and J lost 3, with 7 bases in between. The variable domain in full, completed from reference TRBV18 and TRBJ1-4, reads NAGVMQNPRHLVRRRGQEARLRCSPMKGHSHVYWYRQLPEEGLKFMVYLQKENIIDESGMPKERFSAEFPKEGPSILRIQQVVRGDSAAYFCASSVTANEKLFFGSGTQLSVL.

DNA of the CDR3: TGTGCCTGGGCCGAGGTGGATACGCAGTATTTT. Translation gives CAWAEVDTQYF. The rearrangement joins TRBV30 to TRBJ2-3; no clear D gene. The CDR3 covers 11 residues. V lost 5 bases to trimming and J lost 6 bases, with 9 bases between them. From germline, CDR1 is GTSNPN and CDR2 SVGIG (reference sequence).

In its sample, this clone was seen a few times. This chain connects TRBV5-8 to TRBJ2-1, with D possibly being TRBD2 (5 bases). The germline V gene encodes CDR1 SGHTS and CDR2 YDEGEE. This CDR3 contains 13 residues. Between the trimmed V and J ends, which lost 2 bases and 7 bases, there was a span of 10 bases. CDR3 residues: CASSFEGTNEQFF. The CDR3 DNA sequence: TGTGCCAGCAGCTTCGAGGGTACGAATGAGCAGTTCTTC.

This clone was seen just once. The CDR3 bases are TGTGCCAGCAGCGTTAGCGGGGGCTCCTACAATGAGCAGTTCTTC. Translated: CASSVSGGSYNEQFF. The gene calls are TRBV2 and TRBJ2-1, with 9 bases that match TRBD2. The CDR3 consists of 15 residues. The V gene end was trimmed by 6 bases and the J gene end by 0 bases; junction bases not matched to a gene: 3. Per germline, CDR1 SNHLY and CDR2 FYNNEI. Combining the CDR3 with reference TRBV2 and TRBJ2-1 gives the whole variable domain EPEVTQTPSHQVTQMGQEVILRCVPISNHLYFYWYRQILGQKVEFLVSFYNNEISEKSEIFDDQFSVERPDGSNFTLKIRSTKLEDSAMYFCASSVSGGSYNEQFFGPGTRLTVL.

This chain connects TRBV6-4 to TRBJ2-1, with D perhaps TRBD2 (5 bases). With 6 bases removed from V and 6 bases from J, the gap between germline ends came to 15 bases. The CDR3 extends over 14 amino acids. Germline V lookup: CDR1 MRHNA, CDR2 SNTAGT. As DNA, the CDR3 is TGTGCCAGCAGCCGGACCGACGAGGGCAATGAGCAGTTCTTC. Protein sequence: CASSRTDEGNEQFF.

V and J are TRBV10-1 and TRBJ2-7; TRBD1 agrees at 8 bases. In germline, CDR1 is WNHNN, CDR2 SYGVQD (reference sequence). V shed 3 bases, J shed 6 bases, and the junction held 7 bases outside the gene matches. This CDR3 has 14 amino acids. The CDR3 coding sequence is TGCGCCAGCAGTGAAAGCAGGGGGCGCGGCGAGCAGTACTTC. This sequence encodes CASSESRGRGEQYF.

The chain uses TRBV7-3 and TRBJ2-5; D unresolved. Germline V gene lookup returns CDR1 SGHTA and CDR2 FQGTGA. This CDR3 has 14 amino acids. The V end was cut by 1 base, the J end by 1 base, with 7 bases between. The CDR3 here is CASSLSPSQETQYF. The DNA for the CDR3 is TGTGCCAGCAGCTTAAGTCCCAGCCAAGAGACCCAGTACTTC.

The CDR3 loop reads CASSLGGAIYGYTF. The CDR3 DNA is TGTGCCAGCAGTTTGGGGGGGGCCATCTATGGCTACACCTTC. The chain is built from TRBV28 and TRBJ1-2, with TRBD1 as a possible D gene (6 bases). Between the trimmed V and J ends, which lost 3 bases and 4 bases, there was a span of 12 bases. Germline V lookup: CDR1 MDHEN, CDR2 SYDVKM. CDR3 length equals 14 residues.

This clone was found a few times. The chain carries TRBV7-9 and TRBJ1-4; D unclear. Germline CDR1 reads SEHNR; CDR2 reads FQNEAQ (reference sequence). The CDR3 loop spans 15 amino acids. With 2 bases removed from V and 8 bases from J, the gap between germline ends came to 15 bases. The CDR3: CASSLSYMLAEKLFF. The CDR3 coding sequence is TGTGCCAGCAGCTTATCCTACATGTTGGCGGAAAAACTGTTTTTT.

This sequence joins TRBV5-8 and TRBJ1-4; D gene uncertain. Trimming removed 4 bases at V and 0 bases at J, with 10 bases between. The CDR3 length is 15 residues. The germline gives CDR1 SGHTS, CDR2 YDEGEE. As DNA, the CDR3 is TGTGCCAGCAGCCTCAGGATCTCAACTAATGAAAAACTGTTTTTT. Residues: CASSLRISTNEKLFF.

This chain connects TRBV9 to TRBJ2-5; 11 bases are shared with TRBD2. The CDR3 consists of 15 residues. The junction had 1 base not matched to a gene; V was cut back by 0 bases and J by 3 bases. Germline assignment: CDR1 SGDLS and CDR2 YYNGEE. CDR3 region: CASSVGGLAEETQYF. The CDR3 DNA reads as TGTGCCAGCAGCGTAGGGGGACTAGCGGAAGAGACCCAGTACTTC.

V usage is TRBV18 and J usage is TRBJ2-7, with D perhaps assigned TRBD1 or TRBD2 (5 bases each). The CDR3 extends over 16 amino acids. V was cut by 5 bases and J by 4 bases, with 21 bases left in between. Per the germline V gene, CDR1 is KGHSH and CDR2 is LQKENI. CDR3 DNA: TGTGCCAGCTCAACTTATACCGGGACCCAAGCTTACGAGCAGTACTTC. This translates into CASSTYTGTQAYEQYF.

The V call is TRBV6-4, the J call TRBJ2-1; TRBD2 aligns across 7 bases. The junction had 7 bases not matched to a gene; V was cut back by 5 bases and J by 0 bases. The germline V gene has CDR1 MRHNA and CDR2 SNTAGT. The CDR3 loop spans 16 amino acids. The CDR3, as DNA: TGTGCCAGCAGTCAAAGCGGGGCGAGCTCCTACAATGAGCAGTTCTTC. Translated, it gives CASSQSGASSYNEQFF.

This clone was detected a few times. CDR3 nucleotides: TGTGCCTGGAGTCCGGGTAGCTCCTACGAGCAGTACTTC. Translation: CAWSPGSSYEQYF. The chain couples TRBV30 to TRBJ2-7; D not certain. Trimming shortened V by 2 bases and J by 0 bases, and 8 bases separated the two germline ends. The CDR3 has 13 residues. CDR1 and CDR2 from the germline V gene are GTSNPN and SVGIG (reference sequence).

Only a few counts were recorded for this clone. V and J are TRBV2 and TRBJ1-1, with D possibly being TRBD1 (6 bases). This CDR3 has 15 amino acids. Germline V CDR1 and CDR2: SNHLY, FYNNEI. The V gene lost 4 bases and the J gene lost 7 bases, with 19 bases spanning the gap. The CDR3 here is CASSVYYLGDIEAFF. In nucleotides, the CDR3 is TGTGCCAGCAGTGTCTATTACTTGGGGGACATTGAAGCTTTCTTT. The variable domain in full, with the rest retrieved from reference TRBV2 and TRBJ1-1, is EPEVTQTPSHQVTQMGQEVILRCVPISNHLYFYWYRQILGQKVEFLVSFYNNEISEKSEIFDDQFSVERPDGSNFTLKIRSTKLEDSAMYFCASSVYYLGDIEAFFGQGTRLTVV.

This rearrangement joins TRBV5-1 to TRBJ2-1; D remains unclear. Germline CDR1 and CDR2: SGHRS and YFSETQ. Trimming pared 0 bases from V and 9 bases from J, leaving 7 bases between. The CDR3 is 12 residues long. The DNA of the CDR3 is TGCGCCAGCAGCTTGGACTCCGCTGAGCAGTTCTTC. Translating it yields CASSLDSAEQFF.

The chain carries TRBV13 and TRBJ2-3, with D perhaps matching TRBD1 or TRBD2 (6 bases each). V dropped 0 bases and J dropped 4 bases, with 14 bases sitting between them. The germline gives CDR1 PRHDT, CDR2 FYEKMQ (reference sequence). The CDR3 has 16 residues. This chain's CDR3 is CASSLGTGRRPDTQYF. The CDR3, as DNA: TGTGCCAGCAGCTTAGGAACAGGGAGGAGGCCAGATACGCAGTATTTT.

Only a few counts were recorded for this clone. The J gene is TRBJ1-1, the V gene TRBV6-4, with D perhaps TRBD1 (5 bases). The CDR3 totals 16 residues. V lost 0 bases and J lost 1, with 12 bases in between. The V gene's germline CDR1 is MRHNA and CDR2 SNTAGT. This chain's CDR3 is CASSDSGQGRNTEAFF. The CDR3 DNA follows: TGTGCCAGCAGTGACTCCGGGCAGGGTCGGAACACTGAAGCTTTCTTT.

This clone was counted between two and nine times. The chain carries TRBV2 and TRBJ2-2; D not resolved. Germline V gene sequence: CDR1 SNHLY, CDR2 FYNNEI. This CDR3 has 13 residues. Trimming removed 6 bases at V and 4 bases at J, with 9 bases between. The CDR3 nucleotides are TGTGCCAGCAGAACCACGGGCACCGGGGAGCTGTTTTTT. Protein product: CASRTTGTGELFF.

This sequence joins TRBV6-1 and TRBJ2-2, with unresolved D. V was pared by 11 bases and J by 2 bases, with 12 bases between. The CDR3 sequence is 13 residues long. Germline-derived CDR1 and CDR2 are MNHNS and SASEGT. CDR3 coding DNA: TGTGCCGCCACCGGGCCCAACACCGGGGAGCTGTTTTTT. This translates into CAATGPNTGELFF.

The chain recombines TRBV19 with TRBJ2-1; 9 bases line up with TRBD2. This CDR3 comprises 15 residues. The V gene's germline CDR1 is LNHDA and CDR2 SQIVND (reference sequence). Germline trimming cut 3 bases from V and 7 bases from J; bases unmatched to any gene: 7. The CDR3 DNA reads TGTGCCAGTAGTATTTCCGGGACTAGCATTAATGAGCAGTTCTTC. This gives the protein CASSISGTSINEQFF.

V usage is TRBV19 and J usage is TRBJ2-4; D is perhaps TRBD1 or TRBD2 (6 bases each). The V end was cut by 1 base, the J end by 7 bases, with 14 bases between. Germline V lookup: CDR1 LNHDA, CDR2 SQIVND (reference sequence). This CDR3 comprises 15 residues. This CDR3 reads CASSIGLGGDNIQYF. As DNA, the CDR3 is TGTGCCAGTAGTATAGGGTTGGGGGGCGATAACATTCAGTACTTC.

This clone was observed a handful of times. This rearrangement joins TRBV5-1 to TRBJ1-1, with 9 bases fitting TRBD1. The CDR3 spans 14 residues. J lost 4 bases, V lost 4 bases, and 5 bases had no gene match. Germline V gene sequence: CDR1 SGHRS, CDR2 YFSETQ. The CDR3 nucleotides read TGCGCCAGCAGCGGGACAGGGCAATCCACTGAAGCTTTCTTT. Residues: CASSGTGQSTEAFF.